These 12 T cell receptor beta chains originate from one sample sequenced in a study of T-cell reconstitution after alpha-beta-depleted transplantation in children. Unique molecular identifiers tagged the TCRbeta library. TCRdb independently ran MiXCR on the PCR reads; one entry per CDR3 protein. The profile shows 360,000 or so distinct CDR3 sequences, around 21% of them singletons. This specimen consisted of PBMCs from the stem cell graft donor, obtained from the stem cell graft. The receptors come from a human donor who donated a stem cell graft to a child with acute myeloid leukemia.

This clonotype was counted between two and nine times. The chain is built from TRBV27 and TRBJ2-3, with 9 positions matching TRBD2. The CDR3 loop spans 16 amino acids. CDR1 is MNHEY, CDR2 SMNVEV, per germline (reference sequence). With 3 bases clipped from V and 3 bases from J, the junction kept 7 bases outside the gene matches. CDR3 bases: TGTGCCAGCAGTTTGGGTAGCGGGAGTGGTACAGATACGCAGTATTTT. It translates to CASSLGSGSGTDTQYF.

The chain couples TRBV12-3 or TRBV12-4 to TRBJ1-5; possibly TRBD1 for D (5 bases). The CDR3 spans 15 residues. Deletions cut 5 bases from V and 2 bases from J, with 13 bases between. In DNA, the CDR3 is TGTGCCAGCAGTCCCGACAGTAGTGGCAATCAGCCCCAGCATTTT. This sequence encodes CASSPDSSGNQPQHF.

The chain couples TRBV6-1 to TRBJ2-7; 9 nucleotides agree with TRBD2. The germline CDR1 and CDR2 sequences are MNHNS and SASEGT. The CDR3 has 14 amino acids. V shed 6 bases, J shed 1 base, and the junction held 4 bases outside the gene matches. The DNA of the CDR3 is TGTGCCAGCAGGCTAGCGGGGTGGTCCTACGAGCAGTACTTC. It specifies CASRLAGWSYEQYF.

In this sample, this clonotype turned up a few times. The chain employs TRBV6-1 and TRBJ1-1; weak D call: TRBD1 (5 bases). V dropped 1 base and J dropped 3 bases, with 24 bases sitting between them. Germline V lookup: CDR1 MNHNS, CDR2 SASEGT. CDR3 size: 19 residues. CDR3 sequence reads: CASSEGGFSEGSWDTEAFF. In DNA form, the CDR3 reads TGTGCCAGCAGTGAAGGTGGGTTCAGCGAGGGGAGCTGGGACACTGAAGCTTTCTTT.

This clonotype was counted at least ten times. The rearrangement joins TRBV10-3 to TRBJ2-3, with 9 bases that match TRBD2. The CDR3 extends over 17 amino acids. Germline CDR1 is ENHRY and CDR2 is SYGVKD. V shed 4 bases, J shed 0 bases, and the junction held 8 bases outside the gene matches. Written as DNA, the CDR3 is TGTGCCATCAGTGGGCCTAGCGGGAACACTAGCACAGATACGCAGTATTTT. It yields the protein CAISGPSGNTSTDTQYF.

This clonotype has only a few counts. This rearrangement joins TRBV28 to TRBJ1-6; 9 bases agree with TRBD1. V lost 0 bases to trimming and J lost 10 bases; unmatched junction nucleotides: 7. Germline CDR1 is MDHEN and CDR2 is SYDVKM. CDR3 length: 16 residues. CDR3 in DNA: TGTGCCAGCAGTTTATGGTCCGGGACAGGGAGATCACCCCTCCACTTT. This translates into CASSLWSGTGRSPLHF.

This clonotype was observed many times. This rearrangement joins TRBV6-6 to TRBJ2-7, with D possibly TRBD1 on 6 matching bases. The CDR3 loop spans 12 amino acids. Trimming shortened V by 6 bases and J by 3 bases, and 9 bases separated the two germline ends. CDR1 is MNHNY and CDR2 is SVGAGI in the germline V gene (reference sequence). CDR3 nucleotide sequence: TGTGCCAGCAGACAGGACAGCTACGAGCAGTACTTC. Translated, it gives CASRQDSYEQYF.

This clonotype was counted a few times. This chain connects TRBV5-1 to TRBJ1-2; the match to TRBD1 covers 10 bases. From germline, CDR1 is SGHRS and CDR2 YFSETQ. J gave up 6 bases and V 4 bases, and 9 bases lay outside the gene matches. This CDR3 is 15 amino acids long. The DNA of the CDR3 is TGCGCCAGCAGCGTCACCTATGGACAGGGGGATGGCTACACCTTC. Residues: CASSVTYGQGDGYTF. Together with reference TRBV5-1 and TRBJ1-2, the CDR3 gives the full variable domain: KAGVTQTPRYLIKTRGQQVTLSCSPISGHRSVSWYQQTPGQGLQFLFEYFSETQRNKGNFPGRFSGRQFSNSRSEMNVSTLELGDSALYLCASSVTYGQGDGYTFGSGTRLTVV.

This clonotype was picked up many times. The genes are TRBV20-1 and TRBJ2-7; 7 bases are a match to TRBD1. The CDR3 is 13 residues long. Trimming took 7 bases from V and 3 from J; bases not matched to a gene: 9. Germline V lookup: CDR1 DFQATT, CDR2 SNEGSKA (reference sequence). The CDR3: CSVPDREFYEQYF. CDR3 in DNA: TGCAGTGTCCCCGACAGGGAGTTCTACGAGCAGTACTTC.

The V gene is TRBV4-1, the J gene TRBJ2-7, with unresolved D. The CDR3 is 16 residues long. From germline, CDR1 is MGHRA and CDR2 YSYEKL. Trimming removed 2 bases from V and 2 bases from J, with 16 bases in between. The DNA for the CDR3 is TGCGCCAGCAGCCAACGGAGCGCGCGTTCCACCTACGAGCAGTACTTC. Protein: CASSQRSARSTYEQYF.

The rearrangement uses TRBV12-5 and TRBJ2-2, with 7 bases aligning to TRBD2. CDR1 and CDR2 from the germline V gene are LGHNT and FRNRAP. V lost 5 bases and J lost 2; bases outside the gene matches: 11. The CDR3 loop spans 17 amino acids. The CDR3 protein is CASGPPYPTSNTGELFF. The CDR3 region has the DNA TGTGCTAGTGGTCCACCCTATCCGACTAGCAACACCGGGGAGCTGTTTTTT.

V usage is TRBV24-1 and J usage is TRBJ2-7; D gene unclear. The CDR3 has 9 residues. V gave up 11 bases and J gave up 8 bases, with 9 bases separating them. The germline CDR1 and CDR2 sequences are KGHDR and SFDVKD. The CDR3 DNA sequence: TGTGCCAACCAAGGACAGCAGTACTTC. This codes for CANQGQQYF.